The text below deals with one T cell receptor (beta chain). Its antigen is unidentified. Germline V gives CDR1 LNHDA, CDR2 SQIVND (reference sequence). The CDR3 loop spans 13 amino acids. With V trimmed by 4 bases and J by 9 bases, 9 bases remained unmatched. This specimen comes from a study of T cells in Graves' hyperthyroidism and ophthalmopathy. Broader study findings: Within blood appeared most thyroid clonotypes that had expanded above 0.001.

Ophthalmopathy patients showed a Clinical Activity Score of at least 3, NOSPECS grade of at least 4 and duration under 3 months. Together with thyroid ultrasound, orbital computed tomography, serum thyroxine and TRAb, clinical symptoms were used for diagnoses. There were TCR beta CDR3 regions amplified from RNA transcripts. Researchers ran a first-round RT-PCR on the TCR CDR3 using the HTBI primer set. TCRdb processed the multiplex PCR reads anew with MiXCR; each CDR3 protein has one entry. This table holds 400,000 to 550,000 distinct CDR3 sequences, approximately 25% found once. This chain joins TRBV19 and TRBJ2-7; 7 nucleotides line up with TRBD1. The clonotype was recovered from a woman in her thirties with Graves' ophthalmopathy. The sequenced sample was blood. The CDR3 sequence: CASSKTGDAGQYF. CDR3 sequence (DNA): TGTGCCAGTAGTAAAACAGGGGACGCCGGGCAGTACTTC.